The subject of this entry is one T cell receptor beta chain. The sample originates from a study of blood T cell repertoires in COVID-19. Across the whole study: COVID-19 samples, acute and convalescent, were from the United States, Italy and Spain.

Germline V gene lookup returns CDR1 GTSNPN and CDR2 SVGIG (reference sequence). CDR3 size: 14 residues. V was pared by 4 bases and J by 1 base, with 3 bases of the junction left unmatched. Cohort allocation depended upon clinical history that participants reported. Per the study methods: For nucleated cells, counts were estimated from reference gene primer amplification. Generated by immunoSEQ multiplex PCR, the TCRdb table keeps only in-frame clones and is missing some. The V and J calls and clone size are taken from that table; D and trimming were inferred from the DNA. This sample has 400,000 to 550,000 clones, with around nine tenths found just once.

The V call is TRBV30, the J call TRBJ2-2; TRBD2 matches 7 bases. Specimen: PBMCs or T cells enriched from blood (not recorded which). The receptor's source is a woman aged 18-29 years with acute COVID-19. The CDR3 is CAWTSGLNTGELFF. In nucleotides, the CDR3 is TGTGCCTGGACTAGCGGCCTGAACACCGGGGAGCTGTTTTTT. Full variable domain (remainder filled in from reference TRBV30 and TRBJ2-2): SQTIHQWPATLVQPVGSPLSLECTVEGTSNPNLYWYRQAAGRGLQLLFYSVGIGQISSEVPQNLSASRPQDRQFILSSKKLLLSDSGFYLCAWTSGLNTGELFFGEGSRLTVL.